The 17 T cell receptor beta chains in this list originate from one sample, sequenced in a study of low-dose radiotherapy and immunotherapy resistance in tumors (dated by TCRdb to 2022 to 2024). Instrument used: Illumina HiSeq 2500. First-strand cDNA was synthesized using Superscript III and a set of TRAV- and TRBV-specific primers, so that both TCRalpha and TCRbeta chains were covered. TCRs were amplified with Phusion for approximately 18 PCR cycles, with a constant-region primer paired with the adapter attached to the V primers. The public reads were run again by TCRdb, first through fastp at Q25 and then through MiXCR, and only productive beta chains were kept. Rows with one shared CDR3 protein collapse into an entry with the most common genes and DNA. This sample lists fewer than 110,000 distinct CDR3 sequences; around 20% were detected once. Clones ranked in the top ten supply roughly 4.3% of the sample.

Reading the label with the study, this specimen's time point is: after trial treatment. Read against the paper, the sample's treatment or condition label means: LDRT plus nivolumab, ipilimumab, low-dose cyclophosphamide and aspirin (RACIN trial). The sequences come from PBMCs, collected after low-dose radiotherapy plus immunotherapy. Source of these receptors: a male donor with prostate cancer.

This clonotype was recorded at least ten times. The chain recombines TRBV20-1 with TRBJ2-1; 7 nucleotides match TRBD1. The CDR3 is 15 amino acids. The germline V gene encodes CDR1 DFQATT and CDR2 SNEGSKA (reference sequence). V lost 6 bases, J lost 2 bases, and 10 bases stayed unmatched. In nucleotides, the CDR3 is TGCAGTGCCCGGTCGGACAGGAACGCCTACAATGAGCAGTTCTTC. Translation gives CSARSDRNAYNEQFF.

This clonotype occurred many times. This chain links TRBV5-1 with TRBJ2-7; D is perhaps TRBD1 (5 bases). V was clipped by 3 bases and J by 1 base, with 11 bases between them. The CDR3 spans 14 residues. Germline values: CDR1 SGHRS, CDR2 YFSETQ. In DNA, the CDR3 is TGCGCCAGCAGCTCGACAGCGTCTTCCTACGAGCAGTACTTC. Amino acid sequence: CASSSTASSYEQYF.

This clonotype was observed many times. CDR3 protein: CASSPSTSGEETQYF. The CDR3 DNA follows: TGTGCCAGCAGCCCATCTACTAGCGGTGAAGAGACCCAGTACTTC. This chain connects TRBV12-3 or TRBV12-4 to TRBJ2-5, with 8 bases identical to TRBD2. The CDR3 consists of 15 residues. J lost 3 bases, V lost 6 bases, and 9 bases had no gene match.

This clonotype was seen repeatedly, ten times or more. CDR3 protein: CASSGFQGATYEQYF. The CDR3 DNA sequence: TGTGCCAGCAGTGGGTTTCAGGGGGCCACCTACGAGCAGTACTTC. This chain connects TRBV6-2 or TRBV6-3 to TRBJ2-7, with 8 bases that match TRBD1. After removal of 5 bases from V and 2 bases from J, the junction contained 8 bases not matched to a gene. The CDR3 runs to 15 residues. Germline V gene sequence: CDR1 MNHEY, CDR2 SVGEGT.

Many counts were recorded for this clonotype. The chain carries TRBV13 and TRBJ2-1, with a weak D call TRBD1 (7 bases). V lost 4 bases, J lost 6 bases, and 16 bases lay in between. This CDR3 is 15 amino acids long. Germline-derived CDR1 and CDR2 are PRHDT and FYEKMQ (reference sequence). CDR3: CASSSGGTIGNEQFF. The CDR3 DNA sequence: TGTGCCAGCAGCTCAGGGGGGACGATCGGCAATGAGCAGTTCTTC.

This clonotype was observed a few times. The limits of the CDR3 on the DNA are not certain, so only TCRdb's listed CDR3 is given. The chain has TRBV6-2 or TRBV6-3 and TRBJ2-2; the table assigns TRBD1, which was not confirmed against the DNA. The CDR3 spans 16 amino acids, including both terminal residues. Germline CDR1 reads MNHEY; CDR2 reads SVGEGT. CDR3 in amino acids: CASSGARDGTGELFFF.

J is TRBJ2-3 and V is TRBV2; 14 bases agree with TRBD2. Germline CDR1 SNHLY, CDR2 FYNNEI. The CDR3 sequence is 16 residues long. Unmatched junction bases numbered 3, after V lost 1 base and J lost 6 bases. The CDR3 spells CASSEGGLAGADTQYF. CDR3 coding DNA: TGTGCCAGCAGTGAAGGGGGACTAGCGGGGGCCGATACGCAGTATTTT.

This clonotype was seen only a few times. V and J are TRBV6-1 and TRBJ2-7; perhaps TRBD2 as D (7 bases). Germline values: CDR1 MNHNS, CDR2 SASEGT. With 6 bases removed from V and 2 bases from J, the gap between germline ends came to 17 bases. The CDR3 is 15 amino acids. CDR3 bases: TGTGCCAGCAGGCCGGGCGGGGGCAAACCCTACGAGCAGTACTTC. This encodes CASRPGGGKPYEQYF.

A note on this clonotype: A read error is likely here: a far larger clone is one base away. The chain's CDR3 is CTSSSTAGTDTQYF. The CDR3 nucleotides read TGTACCAGCAGCTCGACGGCTGGCACAGATACGCAGTATTTT. This sequence joins TRBV5-3 and TRBJ2-3; D is unresolved. TRBV5-3 is an ORF; its function is uncertain. This CDR3 comprises 14 residues.

The rearrangement links TRBV9 to TRBJ2-7, with TRBD2 identical over 8 bases. Germline CDR1 reads SGDLS; CDR2 reads YYNGEE. With 3 bases clipped from V and 4 bases from J, the junction kept 0 bases outside the gene matches. The CDR3 is made up of 12 amino acids. The CDR3 spells CASSASGYEQYF. Written as DNA, the CDR3 is TGTGCCAGCAGCGCTAGCGGGTACGAGCAGTACTTC.

This clonotype was counted many times. V usage is TRBV11-2 and J usage is TRBJ2-7; TRBD2 matches at 7 bases. The CDR3 is 16 residues long. The trim removed 0 bases at V and 3 bases at J, leaving 8 bases unmatched. The germline V gene encodes CDR1 SGHAT and CDR2 FQNNGV. CDR3 DNA sequence: TGTGCCAGCAGCTTAGACTTGGCGGGGGAATACTACGAGCAGTACTTC. The encoded protein is CASSLDLAGEYYEQYF.

This clonotype appeared many times. The V call is TRBV7-9, the J call TRBJ2-2; D tentatively reads TRBD1 or TRBD2 (5 bases each). Germline CDR1 reads SEHNR; CDR2 reads FQNEAQ (reference sequence). The CDR3 has 15 residues. V dropped 6 bases and J dropped 3 bases, with 14 bases sitting between them. CDR3: CASRPSGRDTGELFF. The CDR3 coding sequence is TGTGCCAGCAGGCCGTCGGGGCGGGACACCGGGGAGCTGTTTTTT.

In this sample, this clonotype turned up many times. The chain links TRBV7-2 to TRBJ2-5, with 10 positions matching TRBD2. Germline lookup yields CDR1 SGHTA and CDR2 FQGNSA. V lost 5 bases to trimming and J lost 4 bases; unmatched junction nucleotides: 13. This CDR3 has 17 residues. CDR3 loop: CASSAGSSGGVGETQYF. In DNA form, the CDR3 reads TGTGCCAGCAGCGCCGGATCAAGCGGGGGGGTCGGAGAGACCCAGTACTTC.

This clonotype appeared many times. The J gene is TRBJ2-5, the V gene TRBV29-1; D remains unclear. CDR1 is SQVTM, CDR2 ANQGSEA, per germline. The CDR3 consists of 13 residues. Trimming pared 2 bases from V and 1 base from J, leaving 8 bases between. The CDR3 reads CSVEWLVQETQYF. The CDR3, as DNA: TGCAGCGTTGAATGGCTGGTCCAAGAGACCCAGTACTTC.

There are many counts of this clonotype. The chain couples TRBV2 to TRBJ2-3; 9 bases are shared with TRBD2. Germline-derived CDR1 and CDR2 are SNHLY and FYNNEI. This CDR3 has 14 residues. V shed 6 bases and J 6 bases; nucleotides not matched to a gene: 7. The DNA for the CDR3 is TGTGCCAGCAGGCCCAGCACTAGCGGGGATACGCAGTATTTT. Its translation: CASRPSTSGDTQYF.

This clonotype appeared many times. This rearrangement joins TRBV2 to TRBJ1-1; 7 nucleotides match TRBD1. Germline lookup yields CDR1 SNHLY and CDR2 FYNNEI. This CDR3 is 15 amino acids long. V shed 7 bases, J shed 5 bases, and the junction held 13 bases outside the gene matches. As DNA, the CDR3 is TGTGCCAGCAAGTTAAGGGGGCGTGCGGGAACTGAAGCTTTCTTT. Its protein is CASKLRGRAGTEAFF.

This clonotype was picked up many times. The rearrangement links TRBV12-3 or TRBV12-4 to TRBJ2-7; no clear D gene. V was cut by 10 bases and J by 3 bases, with 13 bases left in between. This CDR3 comprises 12 residues. The DNA for the CDR3 is TGTGCCACCTCAGTTTTCTACTACGAGCAGTACTTC. As protein: CATSVFYYEQYF.